This T cell receptor (beta chain) originates from a study of response to subunit inactivated influenza vaccine. Study-level results: Every seasonal influenza vaccination brings in few new T cells, the authors suggested.

CDR3 length: 17 residues. Trimming at V came to 0 bases and at J to 3 bases, leaving 2 bases not matched to a gene. The germline V gene encodes CDR1 MNHEY and CDR2 SVGEGT. As regards this clonotype: The antigen remains unidentified.

TCRdb independently ran MiXCR on the RT-PCR reads; one entry per CDR3 protein. Among hundreds of thousands of distinct CDR3 sequences listed, approximately 13% were seen once. The TCR originated in a man over 45 who received an inactivated influenza vaccine. The rearrangement uses TRBV6-2 or TRBV6-3 and TRBJ2-3, with 14 positions matching TRBD2. Sequenced here: PBMCs from blood, sampled around 15 days before vaccination. The CDR3 here is CASSYSGLAGVTDTQYF. The CDR3 region has the DNA TGTGCCAGCAGTTACTCGGGACTAGCGGGAGTTACAGATACGCAGTATTTT.